A selection of T cell receptor beta chains follows, all from one sample in a study of T cells in Graves' hyperthyroidism and ophthalmopathy. TCRdb reprocessed the multiplex PCR reads with MiXCR, giving one entry per CDR3 protein. Seen here are hundreds of thousands of distinct CDR3 sequences, approximately 18% observed once, and the top ten hold about 40%. The sequencing input was blood. These receptors were taken from a man between 45 and 60 years old with Graves' ophthalmopathy. Each CDR3 is given with its conserved first and last residue. D genes are given only for firm matches. Size is stated for part of the rows, as once, few or many counts, or as a class when the clone is expanded.

v_gene	j_gene	d_gene	abundance	CDR3aa	CDR3nt
TRBV9	TRBJ1-6	-	many	CASSDGTIGSPLHF	TGTGCCAGCAGCGACGGGACAATCGGCTCACCCCTCCACTTT
TRBV5-4	TRBJ2-1	TRBD1	-	CASSLGTGFYNEQFF	TGTGCCAGCAGCTTGGGGACAGGCTTCTACAATGAGCAGTTCTTC
TRBV20-1	TRBJ2-5	-	many	CSVRTDQETQYF	TGCAGTGTGCGAACAGACCAAGAGACCCAGTACTTC
TRBV6-1	TRBJ1-2	TRBD1	-	CASSGPGTGYGYTF	TGTGCCAGCAGTGGCCCCGGGACAGGGTATGGCTACACCTTC
TRBV5-6	TRBJ2-7	-	-	CASSSPGVGNEQYF	TGTGCCAGCAGCTCCCCAGGGGTGGGGAACGAGCAGTACTTC
TRBV12-3/TRBV12-4	TRBJ2-1	TRBD2	many	CASSPTSGINEQFF	TGTGCCAGCAGTCCGACTAGCGGGATTAATGAGCAGTTCTTC
TRBV12-3/TRBV12-4	TRBJ1-2	-	-	CASSQAGEANYGYTF	TGTGCCAGCAGCCAGGCGGGGGAGGCTAACTATGGCTACACCTTC
TRBV10-1	TRBJ1-3	-	-	CASSVGRGNTIYF	TGCGCCAGCAGTGTCGGACGTGGAAACACCATATATTTT
TRBV30	TRBJ2-7	TRBD2	-	CAWSRLAGIDEQYF	TGTGCCTGGAGCAGACTAGCGGGAATCGACGAGCAGTACTTC
TRBV11-2	TRBJ1-1	-	many	CASSARTDTEAFF	TGTGCCAGCAGCGCACGGACAGACACTGAAGCTTTCTTT
TRBV20-1	TRBJ2-7	TRBD2	few	CSARGTRTIYEQYF	TGCAGTGCTAGGGGGACTAGGACTATCTACGAGCAGTACTTC
TRBV2	TRBJ1-1	TRBD1	many	CASSPKTGLSTEAFF	TGTGCCAGCAGTCCCAAGACAGGGTTGAGCACTGAAGCTTTCTTT
TRBV12-3/TRBV12-4	TRBJ1-4	-	few	CASRRLRDTNEKLFF	TGTGCCAGCAGACGACTCAGGGATACTAATGAAAAACTGTTTTTT
TRBV20-1	TRBJ1-2	TRBD1	few	CSATLGQGQSYGYTF	TGCAGTGCTACCCTGGGACAGGGTCAGAGCTATGGCTACACCTTC
TRBV30	TRBJ2-7	TRBD1	few	CAWRGTGLMYEQYF	TGTGCCTGGAGGGGGACAGGGCTGATGTACGAGCAGTACTTC
TRBV6-1	TRBJ2-2	TRBD2	few	CASSRGREGPTGELFF	TGTGCCAGCAGCCGCGGGAGAGAGGGCCCCACCGGGGAGCTGTTTTTT
TRBV9	TRBJ2-1	-	-	CASSVGGSRDYNEQFF	TGTGCCAGCAGCGTAGGGGGAAGCCGGGACTACAATGAGCAGTTCTTC
TRBV28	TRBJ1-2	TRBD1	-	CASIPNDRVEYGYTF	TGTGCCAGCATCCCAAACGACAGGGTTGAGTATGGCTACACCTTC
TRBV11-1	TRBJ2-7	-	many	CASSTRGVGYEQYF	TGTGCCAGCAGCACCAGGGGGGTCGGCTACGAGCAGTACTTC
TRBV19	TRBJ2-7	-	-	CASSIDLPGGAGEEQYF	TGTGCCAGTAGTATAGACCTTCCAGGCGGAGCAGGGGAAGAGCAGTACTTC
TRBV11-2	TRBJ1-4	TRBD1	many	CASSLGQGGNEKLFF	TGTGCCAGCAGCTTAGGACAGGGGGGTAATGAAAAACTGTTTTTT
TRBV11-2	TRBJ2-1	-	few	CASSLDVSGTYNEQFF	TGTGCCAGCAGCTTAGACGTTAGCGGAACCTACAATGAGCAGTTCTTC
TRBV27	TRBJ2-1	-	-	CASSLSAVYEQFF	TGTGCCAGCAGTTTATCGGCGGTCTATGAGCAGTTCTTC
TRBV5-6	TRBJ1-2	-	-	CASSLYRQGPPRYGYTF	TGTGCCAGCAGCTTGTATCGGCAGGGGCCCCCCCGTTATGGCTACACCTTC
TRBV14	TRBJ2-7	-	few	CASSQEGTLLHEQYF	TGTGCCAGCAGCCAAGAAGGGACTCTCCTCCACGAGCAGTACTTC
TRBV28	TRBJ2-1	-	many	CASSVRRAGHEQFF	TGTGCCAGCAGTGTACGGAGGGCCGGGCATGAGCAGTTCTTC
TRBV28	TRBJ2-2	-	few	CASRPIANTGELFF	TGTGCCAGCAGACCGATCGCGAACACCGGGGAGCTGTTTTTT
TRBV5-1	TRBJ2-1	-	-	CASRLGGQTYNEQFF	TGCGCCAGCCGCTTGGGGGGCCAAACCTACAATGAGCAGTTCTTC
TRBV20-1	TRBJ2-5	TRBD1	many	CSARYNRGHGKTQYF	TGCAGTGCTAGATATAACAGGGGGCATGGAAAGACCCAGTACTTC
TRBV28	TRBJ1-2	-	many	CASSKSAGLLNYGYTF	TGTGCCAGCAGCAAAAGCGCAGGTTTACTGAACTATGGCTACACCTTC
TRBV5-1	TRBJ2-4	TRBD2	many	CASSLVGAGGFDIQYF	TGCGCCAGCAGCTTGGTCGGTGCGGGAGGGTTCGACATTCAGTACTTC
TRBV20-1	TRBJ2-7	TRBD2	many	CSARDRRELYEQYF	TGCAGTGCTAGAGATAGGCGGGAGCTCTACGAGCAGTACTTC